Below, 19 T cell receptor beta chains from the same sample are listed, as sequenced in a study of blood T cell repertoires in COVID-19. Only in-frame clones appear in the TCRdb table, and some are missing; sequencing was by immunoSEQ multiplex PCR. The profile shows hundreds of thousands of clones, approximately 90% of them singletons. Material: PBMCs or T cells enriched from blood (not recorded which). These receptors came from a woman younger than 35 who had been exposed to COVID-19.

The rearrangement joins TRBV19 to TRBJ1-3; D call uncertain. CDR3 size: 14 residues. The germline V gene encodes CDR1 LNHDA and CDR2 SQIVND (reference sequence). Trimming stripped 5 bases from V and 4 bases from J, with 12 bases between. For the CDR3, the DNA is TGTGCCAGTAGTCCCCGGACTGTCGGAAACACCATATATTTT. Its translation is CASSPRTVGNTIYF.

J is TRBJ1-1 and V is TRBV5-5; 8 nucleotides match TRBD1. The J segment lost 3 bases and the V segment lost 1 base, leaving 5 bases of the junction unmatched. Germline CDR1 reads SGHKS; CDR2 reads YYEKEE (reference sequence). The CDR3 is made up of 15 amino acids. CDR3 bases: TGTGCCAGCAGCTTGCCAGGGGGCATAGACACTGAAGCTTTCTTT. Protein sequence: CASSLPGGIDTEAFF. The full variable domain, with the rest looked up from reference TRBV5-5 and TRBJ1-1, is DAGVTQSPTHLIKTRGQQVTLRCSPISGHKSVSWYQQVLGQGPQFIFQYYEKEERGRGNFPDRFSARQFPNYSSELNVNALLLGDSALYLCASSLPGGIDTEAFFGQGTRLTVV.

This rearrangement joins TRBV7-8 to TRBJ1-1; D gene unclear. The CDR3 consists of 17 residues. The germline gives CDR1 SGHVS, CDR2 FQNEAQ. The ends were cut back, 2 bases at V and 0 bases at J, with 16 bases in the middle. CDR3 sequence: CASSLLPVYPLNTEAFF. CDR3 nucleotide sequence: TGTGCCAGCAGCTTATTACCAGTTTACCCTTTGAACACTGAAGCTTTCTTT.

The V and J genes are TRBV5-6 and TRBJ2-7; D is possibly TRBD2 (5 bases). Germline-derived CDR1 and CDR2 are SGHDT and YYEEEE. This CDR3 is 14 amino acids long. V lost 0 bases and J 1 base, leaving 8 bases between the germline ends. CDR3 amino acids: CASSLDPGSYEQYF. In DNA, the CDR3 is TGTGCCAGCAGCTTGGATCCGGGGTCCTACGAGCAGTACTTC.

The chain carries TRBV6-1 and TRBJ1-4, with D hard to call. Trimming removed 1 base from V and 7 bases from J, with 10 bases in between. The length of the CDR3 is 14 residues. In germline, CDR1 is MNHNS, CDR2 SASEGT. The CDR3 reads CASSEDRSVEKLFF. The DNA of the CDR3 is TGTGCCAGCAGTGAAGACAGATCCGTTGAAAAACTGTTTTTT.

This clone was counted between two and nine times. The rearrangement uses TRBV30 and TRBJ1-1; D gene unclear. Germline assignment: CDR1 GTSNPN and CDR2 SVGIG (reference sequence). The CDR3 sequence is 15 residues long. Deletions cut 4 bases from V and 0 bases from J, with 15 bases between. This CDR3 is CAWNTPIPMNTEAFF. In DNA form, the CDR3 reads TGTGCCTGGAACACGCCCATCCCAATGAACACTGAAGCTTTCTTT.

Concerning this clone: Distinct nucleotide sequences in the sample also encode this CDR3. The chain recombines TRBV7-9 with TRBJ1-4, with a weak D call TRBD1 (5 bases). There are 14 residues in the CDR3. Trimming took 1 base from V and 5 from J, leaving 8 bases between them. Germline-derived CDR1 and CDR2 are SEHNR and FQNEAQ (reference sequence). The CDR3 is CASSLGQSNEKLFF. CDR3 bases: TGTGCCAGCAGCTTAGGACAGAGCAATGAAAAACTGTTTTTT.

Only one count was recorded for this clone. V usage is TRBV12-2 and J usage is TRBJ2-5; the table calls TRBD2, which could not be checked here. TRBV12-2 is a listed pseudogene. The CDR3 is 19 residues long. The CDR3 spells CASRRKPGLAGAIQETQYF. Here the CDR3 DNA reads TGTGCAAGTCGCCGCAAACCGGGACTAGCGGGGGCCATCCAAGAGACCCAGTACTTC.

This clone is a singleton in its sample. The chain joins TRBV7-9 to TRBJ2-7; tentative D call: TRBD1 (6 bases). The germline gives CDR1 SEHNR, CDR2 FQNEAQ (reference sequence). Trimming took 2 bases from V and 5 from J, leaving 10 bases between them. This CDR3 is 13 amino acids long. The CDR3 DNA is TGTGCCAGCAGCTTACCAGGGGACCACGAGCAGTACTTC. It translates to CASSLPGDHEQYF.

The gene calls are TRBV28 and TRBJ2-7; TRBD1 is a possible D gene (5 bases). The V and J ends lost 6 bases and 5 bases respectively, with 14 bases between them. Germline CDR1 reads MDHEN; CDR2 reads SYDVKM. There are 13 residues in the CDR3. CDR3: CASRPGQVDEQYF. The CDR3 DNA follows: TGTGCCAGCAGGCCTGGACAAGTCGACGAGCAGTACTTC.

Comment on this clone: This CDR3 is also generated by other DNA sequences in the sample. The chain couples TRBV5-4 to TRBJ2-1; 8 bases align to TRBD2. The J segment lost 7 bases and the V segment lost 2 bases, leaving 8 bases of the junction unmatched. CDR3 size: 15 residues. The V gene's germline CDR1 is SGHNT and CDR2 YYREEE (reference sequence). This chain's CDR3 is CASSLGGRGGNEQFF. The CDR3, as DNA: TGTGCCAGCAGCTTAGGAGGCCGGGGGGGGAATGAGCAGTTCTTC.

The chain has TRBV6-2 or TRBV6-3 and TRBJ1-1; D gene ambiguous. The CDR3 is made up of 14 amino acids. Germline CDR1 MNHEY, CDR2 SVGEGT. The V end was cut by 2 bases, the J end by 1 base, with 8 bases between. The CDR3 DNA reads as TGTGCCAGCAGTTACCTGCAGGCGAACACTGAAGCTTTCTTT. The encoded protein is CASSYLQANTEAFF.

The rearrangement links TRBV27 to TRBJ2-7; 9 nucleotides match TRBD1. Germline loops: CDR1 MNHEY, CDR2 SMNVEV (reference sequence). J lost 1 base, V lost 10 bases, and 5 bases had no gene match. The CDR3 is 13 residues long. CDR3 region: CATKQGASYEQYF. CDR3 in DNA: TGTGCCACCAAACAGGGGGCGTCCTACGAGCAGTACTTC.

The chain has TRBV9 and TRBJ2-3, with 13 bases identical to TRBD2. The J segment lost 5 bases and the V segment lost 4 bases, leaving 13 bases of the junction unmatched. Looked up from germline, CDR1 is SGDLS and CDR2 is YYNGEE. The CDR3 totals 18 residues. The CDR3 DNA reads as TGTGCCAGCAGCCCGAACGTTAGACTAGCGGGGGGCCAAGATACGCAGTATTTT. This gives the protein CASSPNVRLAGGQDTQYF.

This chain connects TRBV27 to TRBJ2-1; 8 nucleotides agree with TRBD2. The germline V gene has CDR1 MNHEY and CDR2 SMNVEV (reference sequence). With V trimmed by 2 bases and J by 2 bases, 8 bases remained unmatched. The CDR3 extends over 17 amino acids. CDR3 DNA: TGTGCCAGCAGTTTAATGGCGGGAGGCCCTACCTACAATGAGCAGTTCTTC. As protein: CASSLMAGGPTYNEQFF.

The CDR3, as DNA: TGTGCCAGCAGCCCGAACCGGGACAGGGTCCTCCACTTT. It translates to CASSPNRDRVLHF. This chain joins TRBV11-2 and TRBJ1-6; 9 bases are shared with TRBD1. The V gene end was trimmed by 5 bases and the J gene end by 15 bases; junction bases not matched to a gene: 8. Germline CDR1 reads SGHAT; CDR2 reads FQNNGV. The CDR3 runs to 13 residues.

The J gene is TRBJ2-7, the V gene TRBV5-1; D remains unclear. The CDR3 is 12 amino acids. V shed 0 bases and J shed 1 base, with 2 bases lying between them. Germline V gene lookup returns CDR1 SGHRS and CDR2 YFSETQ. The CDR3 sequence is CASSLVSYEQYF. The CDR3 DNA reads TGCGCCAGCAGCTTGGTATCCTACGAGCAGTACTTC.

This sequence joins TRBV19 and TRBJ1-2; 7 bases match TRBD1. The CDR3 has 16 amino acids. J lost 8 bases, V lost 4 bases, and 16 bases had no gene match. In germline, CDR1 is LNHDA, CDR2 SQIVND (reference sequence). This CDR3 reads CASSSPTGRGNGGYTF. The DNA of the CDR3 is TGTGCCAGTAGTAGCCCTACCGGCAGGGGGAACGGCGGCTACACCTTC.

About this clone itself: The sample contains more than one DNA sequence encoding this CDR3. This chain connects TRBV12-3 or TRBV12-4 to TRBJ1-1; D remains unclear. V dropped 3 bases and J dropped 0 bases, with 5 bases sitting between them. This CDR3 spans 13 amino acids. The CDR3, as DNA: TGTGCCAGCAGTTTGGGCCTGAACACTGAAGCTTTCTTT. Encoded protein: CASSLGLNTEAFF.